One sample yielded the 3 T cell receptor beta chains listed below, sequenced in a study of cytomegalovirus exposure and HLA in healthy donors. The PCR contained 60 Vbeta and 13 Jbeta primers. The protocol was immunoSEQ multiplex PCR, while the TCRdb copy is restricted to in-frame clones and leaves out a portion. The table records about 79,000 clones, 60% to 80% of them present only once. Sample: PBMCs. The receptors here all came from a man between 60 and 75 years old in good health and CMV-seronegative.

The gene calls are TRBV7-8 and TRBJ2-3; 9 bases align to TRBD2. The trim removed 2 bases at V and 6 bases at J, leaving 9 bases unmatched. The CDR3 has 16 amino acids. Germline V lookup: CDR1 SGHVS, CDR2 FQNEAQ. CDR3 in DNA: TGTGCCAGCAGCTTAAAAATAGCGGGAGTAGGGGATACGCAGTATTTT. Its protein product is CASSLKIAGVGDTQYF. Full variable domain (rest looked up from reference TRBV7-8 and TRBJ2-3): GAGVSQSPRYKVAKRGQDVALRCDPISGHVSLFWYQQALGQGPEFLTYFQNEAQLDKSGLPSDRFFAERPEGSVSTLKIQRTQQEDSAVYLCASSLKIAGVGDTQYFGPGTRLTVL.

The rearrangement joins TRBV6-1 to TRBJ2-5; no definite D call. CDR1 is MNHNS and CDR2 is SASEGT in the germline V gene. CDR3 size: 16 residues. Between the trimmed V and J ends, which lost 4 bases and 1 base, there was a span of 16 bases. The CDR3 region has the DNA TGTGCCAGCAGTGCCAGGATCCCGGCCCCCCAAGAGACCCAGTACTTC. Amino acids: CASSARIPAPQETQYF.

The chain combines TRBV7-2 with TRBJ2-7, with TRBD2 matching 9 bases. The V gene's germline CDR1 is SGHTA and CDR2 FQGNSA. After removal of 5 bases from V and 3 bases from J, the junction contained 17 bases not matched to a gene. This CDR3 has 18 amino acids. The CDR3 spells CASSLRPGPGLAGYEQYF. The CDR3 DNA is TGTGCCAGCAGCCTAAGGCCGGGACCGGGACTAGCTGGCTACGAGCAGTACTTC.